The present T cell receptor (beta chain) was sequenced within a study of CD8 T cells in ankylosing spondylitis. As the method for making TCR beta libraries, quantitative 5'-RACE with molecular barcodes was used. Each CDR3 protein is one row after TCRdb ran MiXCR on the 5' RACE reads. The top ten clones hold under 20% of a sample with more than 600,000 distinct CDR3 sequences, around 17% of them seen once. The CDR3 has 15 amino acids. The sample holds a few counts of this clonotype. Its antigen is unknown. Study conclusions and caveats: Some motif variants had been reported before (in reactive arthritis synovial fluid and blood). Disease-linked clones were CD8+ and relatively rare in peripheral blood. Ankylosing spondylitis blood seemed to carry a telltale TCR beta motif made of several highly homologous variants. According to the report, clones linked to the disease were significantly enriched in matched synovial fluid samples taken from ankylosing spondylitis patients.

The rearrangement uses TRBV21-1 and TRBJ2-3; the table's D gene call, TRBD2, was not cross checked with the DNA. TRBV21-1 is flagged as a pseudogene. The material sequenced was blood, either unsorted or a sorted T cell fraction (not recorded which). The clonotype was recovered from a male donor with ankylosing spondylitis. CDR3: CASSKVVPHTDTQYF. CDR3 DNA: TGTGCCAGCAGCAAGGTAGTCCCCCACACAGATACGCAGTATTTT.